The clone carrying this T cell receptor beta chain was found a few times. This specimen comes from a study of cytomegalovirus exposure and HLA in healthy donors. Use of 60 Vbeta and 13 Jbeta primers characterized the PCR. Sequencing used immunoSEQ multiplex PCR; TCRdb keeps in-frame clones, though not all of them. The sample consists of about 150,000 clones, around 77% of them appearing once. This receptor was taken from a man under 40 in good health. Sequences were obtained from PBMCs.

The DNA of the CDR3 is TGTGCCAGTAGCCTTAACAGGGGTACAGATCAAGAGACCCAGTACTTC. Protein: CASSLNRGTDQETQYF. This rearrangement joins TRBV19 to TRBJ2-5; TRBD1 matches 7 bases. The V and J ends lost 6 bases and 2 bases, in that order; junction bases with no gene match: 12. The CDR3 loop spans 16 amino acids. CDR1 LNHDA and CDR2 SQIVND come from the germline V gene (reference sequence).